The text below deals with one T cell receptor beta chain. Its antigen remains unidentified. This sample is drawn from a study of cytomegalovirus exposure and HLA in healthy donors. Regarding the study as a whole: A few CMV-associated chains proved CMV antigen-specific in vitro. It was reported that the classifier diagnosed cytomegalovirus status with high specificity and sensitivity in both the original and validation cohorts.

The protocol was immunoSEQ multiplex PCR, while the TCRdb copy is restricted to in-frame clones and leaves out a portion. The profile shows about 360,000 clones, about nine tenths of them singletons. The ends lost 1 base at V and 1 base at J; junction bases unmatched: 6. Per germline, CDR1 SGHDN and CDR2 FVKESK. The CDR3 extends over 16 amino acids. The TCR comes from a woman aged 18-30 years in good health and CMV-seronegative. The chain recombines TRBV14 with TRBJ2-7; 8 bases match TRBD1. The specimen sequenced was PBMCs. CDR3 in DNA: TGTGCCAGCAGCCAAGTCTCTAGGACAGGGTCCTACGAGCAGTACTTC. Amino acids: CASSQVSRTGSYEQYF.